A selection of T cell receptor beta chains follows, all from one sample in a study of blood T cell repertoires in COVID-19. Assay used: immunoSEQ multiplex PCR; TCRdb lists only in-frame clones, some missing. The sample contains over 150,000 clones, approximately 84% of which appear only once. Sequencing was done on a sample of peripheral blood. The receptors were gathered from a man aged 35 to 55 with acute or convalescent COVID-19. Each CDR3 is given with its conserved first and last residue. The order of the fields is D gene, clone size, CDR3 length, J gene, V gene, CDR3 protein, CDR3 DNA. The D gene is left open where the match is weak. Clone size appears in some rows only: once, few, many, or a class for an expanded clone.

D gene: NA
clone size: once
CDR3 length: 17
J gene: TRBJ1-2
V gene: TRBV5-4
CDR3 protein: CASSPEGSPRTRYGYTF
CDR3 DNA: TGTGCCAGCAGCCCGGAGGGGTCCCCAAGGACACGCTATGGCTACACCTTC

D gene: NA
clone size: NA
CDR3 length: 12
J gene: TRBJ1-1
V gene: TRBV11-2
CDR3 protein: CASSPRGTEAFF
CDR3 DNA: TGTGCCAGCAGTCCTCGCGGGACCGAAGCTTTCTTT

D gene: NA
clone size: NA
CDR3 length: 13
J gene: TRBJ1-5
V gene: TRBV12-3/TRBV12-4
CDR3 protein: CASSFQGSQPQHF
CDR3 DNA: TGTGCCAGCAGTTTTCAGGGGAGCCAGCCCCAGCATTTT

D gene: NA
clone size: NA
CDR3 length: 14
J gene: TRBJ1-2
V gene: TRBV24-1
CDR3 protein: CATSDSGAGNGYTF
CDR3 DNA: TGTGCCACCAGTGATTCAGGGGCCGGGAATGGCTACACCTTC

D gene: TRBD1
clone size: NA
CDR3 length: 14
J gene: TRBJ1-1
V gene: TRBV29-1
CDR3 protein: CSVEKGQTNTEAFF
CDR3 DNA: TGCAGCGTTGAAAAGGGACAGACGAACACTGAAGCTTTCTTT

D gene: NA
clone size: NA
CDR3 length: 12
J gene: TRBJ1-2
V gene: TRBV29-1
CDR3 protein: CSATGLNYGYTF
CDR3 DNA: TGCAGCGCGACAGGCCTGAACTATGGCTACACCTTC

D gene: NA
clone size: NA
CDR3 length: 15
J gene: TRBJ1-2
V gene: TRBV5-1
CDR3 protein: CASSSLERDLGGYTF
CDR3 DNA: TGCGCCAGCAGCTCCCTCGAACGGGATTTGGGTGGCTACACCTTC

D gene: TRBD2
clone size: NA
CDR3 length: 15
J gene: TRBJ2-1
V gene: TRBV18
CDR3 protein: CASSPVAGSYNEQFF
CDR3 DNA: TGTGCCAGCTCACCTGTAGCGGGGTCCTACAATGAGCAGTTCTTC

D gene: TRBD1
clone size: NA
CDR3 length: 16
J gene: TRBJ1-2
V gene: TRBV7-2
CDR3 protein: CASSSREGTGGGGYTF
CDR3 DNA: TGTGCCAGCAGCTCGAGGGAGGGGACAGGGGGCGGTGGCTACACCTTC

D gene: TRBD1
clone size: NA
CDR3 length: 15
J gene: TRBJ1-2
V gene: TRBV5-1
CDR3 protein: CASSWSAGQGGGYTF
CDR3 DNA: TGCGCCAGCAGCTGGTCCGCGGGACAGGGAGGCGGCTACACCTTC

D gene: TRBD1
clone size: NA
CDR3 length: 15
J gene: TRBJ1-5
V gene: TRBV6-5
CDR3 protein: CASSPGQGEFQPQHF
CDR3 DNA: TGTGCCAGCAGCCCAGGACAGGGGGAATTCCAGCCCCAGCATTTT

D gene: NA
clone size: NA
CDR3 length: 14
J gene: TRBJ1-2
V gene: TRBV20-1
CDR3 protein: CSASLSPGNYGYTF
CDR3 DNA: TGCAGTGCTAGTCTAAGTCCGGGGAACTATGGCTACACCTTC

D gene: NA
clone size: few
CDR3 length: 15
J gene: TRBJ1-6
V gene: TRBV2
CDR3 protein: CASSRLGGENSPLHF
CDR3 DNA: TGTGCCAGCAGCCGTCTGGGAGGGGAGAATTCACCCCTCCACTTT

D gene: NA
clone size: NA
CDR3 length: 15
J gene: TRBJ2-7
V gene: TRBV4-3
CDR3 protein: CASSQEGGYDYEQYF
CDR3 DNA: TGCGCCAGCAGCCAAGAGGGGGGTTACGACTACGAGCAGTACTTC

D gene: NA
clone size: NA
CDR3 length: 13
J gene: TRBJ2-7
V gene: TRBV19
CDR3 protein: CASSSDSWYEQYF
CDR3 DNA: TGTGCCAGTAGTTCTGATAGCTGGTACGAGCAGTACTTC

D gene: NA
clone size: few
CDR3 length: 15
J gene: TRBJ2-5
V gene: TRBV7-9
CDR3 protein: CASSHMEGLLETQYF
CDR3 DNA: TGTGCCAGCAGCCATATGGAGGGGCTCCTAGAGACCCAGTACTTC

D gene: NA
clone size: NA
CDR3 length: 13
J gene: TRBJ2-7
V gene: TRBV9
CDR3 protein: CASSVTGWGEQYF
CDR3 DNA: TGTGCCAGCAGCGTAACAGGGTGGGGAGAGCAGTACTTC

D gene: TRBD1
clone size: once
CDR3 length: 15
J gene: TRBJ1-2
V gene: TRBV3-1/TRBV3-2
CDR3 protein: CASSQDSGGVGGYTF
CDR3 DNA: TGTGCCAGCAGCCAAGATTCAGGGGGCGTCGGTGGCTACACCTTC

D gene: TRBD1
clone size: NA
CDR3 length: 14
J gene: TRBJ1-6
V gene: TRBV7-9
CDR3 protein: CASAPGQANSPLHF
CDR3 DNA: TGTGCCAGTGCCCCGGGACAGGCTAATTCACCCCTCCACTTT

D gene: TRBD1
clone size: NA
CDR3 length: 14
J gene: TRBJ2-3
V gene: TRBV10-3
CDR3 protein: CAIRGTGARDTQYF
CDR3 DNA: TGTGCCATCAGGGGGACAGGGGCGAGAGATACGCAGTATTTT

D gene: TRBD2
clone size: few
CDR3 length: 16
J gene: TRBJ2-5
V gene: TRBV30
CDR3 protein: CAWSVLGLAGRETQYF
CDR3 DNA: TGTGCCTGGAGTGTCTTGGGACTAGCGGGGCGAGAGACCCAGTACTTC

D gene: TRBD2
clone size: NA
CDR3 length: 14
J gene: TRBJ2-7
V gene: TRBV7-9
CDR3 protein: CASSSWRGGGEQYF
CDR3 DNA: TGTGCCAGCAGCTCGTGGCGGGGGGGTGGCGAGCAGTACTTC

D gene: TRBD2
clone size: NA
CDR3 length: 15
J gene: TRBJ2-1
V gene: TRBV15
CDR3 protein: CATSRDLAGGREQFF
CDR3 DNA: TGTGCCACCAGCAGAGATCTAGCGGGGGGGCGCGAGCAGTTCTTC

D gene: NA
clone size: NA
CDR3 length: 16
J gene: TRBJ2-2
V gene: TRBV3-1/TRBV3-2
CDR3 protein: CASSQGLPGATGELFF
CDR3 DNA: TGTGCCAGCAGCCAAGGCTTGCCAGGCGCCACCGGGGAGCTGTTTTTT

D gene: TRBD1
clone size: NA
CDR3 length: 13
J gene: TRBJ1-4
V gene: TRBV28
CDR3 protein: CASTGTANEKLFF
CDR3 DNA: TGTGCCAGTACCGGGACAGCTAATGAAAAACTGTTTTTT

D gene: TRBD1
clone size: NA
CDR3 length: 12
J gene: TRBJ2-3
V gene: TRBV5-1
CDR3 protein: CASSPDRDTQYF
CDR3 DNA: TGCGCCAGCAGTCCGGACAGGGATACGCAGTATTTT

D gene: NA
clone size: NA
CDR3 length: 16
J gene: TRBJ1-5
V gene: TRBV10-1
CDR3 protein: CASSDLLGRSNQPQHF
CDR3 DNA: TGCGCCAGCAGTGATTTATTGGGGCGTAGCAATCAGCCCCAGCATTTT

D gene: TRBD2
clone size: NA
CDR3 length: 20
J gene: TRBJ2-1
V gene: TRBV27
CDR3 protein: CASSSPGLAGGQDSYNEQFF
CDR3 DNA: TGTGCCAGCAGTTCCCCGGGACTAGCGGGGGGTCAAGACTCCTACAATGAGCAGTTCTTC

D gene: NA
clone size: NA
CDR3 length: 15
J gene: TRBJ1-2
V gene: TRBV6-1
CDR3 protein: CASSDGGALNYGYTF
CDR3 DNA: TGTGCCAGCAGTGACGGGGGGGCCCTTAACTATGGCTACACCTTC

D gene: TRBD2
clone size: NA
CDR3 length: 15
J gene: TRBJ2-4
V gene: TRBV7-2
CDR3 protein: CASSLDSGGRYIQYF
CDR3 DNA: TGTGCCAGCAGCTTAGATAGCGGGGGCCGGTACATTCAGTACTTC

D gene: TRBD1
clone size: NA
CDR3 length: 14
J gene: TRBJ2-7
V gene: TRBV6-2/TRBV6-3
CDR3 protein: CASSTGGGGYEQYF
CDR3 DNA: TGTGCCAGCAGTACAGGGGGCGGGGGCTACGAGCAGTACTTC

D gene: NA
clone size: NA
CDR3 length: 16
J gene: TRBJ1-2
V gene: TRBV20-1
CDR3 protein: CSASTSTGFINYGYTF
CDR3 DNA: TGCAGTGCTAGTACATCGACAGGATTTATCAACTATGGCTACACCTTC

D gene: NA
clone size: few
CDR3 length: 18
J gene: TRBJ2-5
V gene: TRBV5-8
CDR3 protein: CASSSGTSPTLLQETQYF
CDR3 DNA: TGTGCCAGCAGTTCCGGGACATCCCCAACCTTACTCCAAGAGACCCAGTACTTC

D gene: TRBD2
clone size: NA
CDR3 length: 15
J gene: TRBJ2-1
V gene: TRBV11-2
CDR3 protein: CASSLIAGSYNEQFF
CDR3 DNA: TGTGCCAGCAGCTTAATAGCGGGCTCCTACAATGAGCAGTTCTTC

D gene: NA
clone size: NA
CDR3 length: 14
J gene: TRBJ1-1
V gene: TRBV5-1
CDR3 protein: CASSSATTGTEAFF
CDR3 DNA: TGCGCCAGCAGCTCAGCCACGACGGGCACTGAAGCTTTCTTT

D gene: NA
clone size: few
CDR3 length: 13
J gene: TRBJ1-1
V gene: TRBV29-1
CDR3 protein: CSVKRVLNTEAFF
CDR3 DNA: TGCAGCGTTAAGAGGGTTTTGAACACTGAAGCTTTCTTT

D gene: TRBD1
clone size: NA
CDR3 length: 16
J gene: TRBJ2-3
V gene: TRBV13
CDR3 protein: CASSLGGTGSTDTQYF
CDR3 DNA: TGTGCCAGCAGCTTAGGTGGGACAGGGAGCACAGATACGCAGTATTTT

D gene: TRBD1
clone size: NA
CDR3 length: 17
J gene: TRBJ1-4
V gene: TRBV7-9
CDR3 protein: CASSFVDRGLSNEKLFF
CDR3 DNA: TGTGCCAGCAGCTTCGTGGACAGGGGGCTTAGTAATGAAAAACTGTTTTTT

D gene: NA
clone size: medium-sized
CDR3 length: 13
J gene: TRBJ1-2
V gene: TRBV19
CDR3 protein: CASSIGGFYGYTF
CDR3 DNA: TGTGCCAGTAGTATTGGAGGATTCTATGGCTACACCTTC

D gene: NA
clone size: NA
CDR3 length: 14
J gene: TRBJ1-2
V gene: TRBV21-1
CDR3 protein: CASSKVPRLYGYTF
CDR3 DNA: TGTGCCAGCAGCAAAGTTCCCAGGCTCTATGGCTACACCTTC

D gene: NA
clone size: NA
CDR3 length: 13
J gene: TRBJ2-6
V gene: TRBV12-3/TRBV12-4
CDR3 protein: CASSPGGANVLTF
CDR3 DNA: TGTGCCAGCAGCCCGGGGGGGGCCAACGTCCTGACTTTC

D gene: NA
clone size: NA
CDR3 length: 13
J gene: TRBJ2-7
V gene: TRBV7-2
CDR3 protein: CASSFTDSYEQYF
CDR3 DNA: TGTGCCAGCAGCTTTACAGACTCCTACGAGCAGTACTTC

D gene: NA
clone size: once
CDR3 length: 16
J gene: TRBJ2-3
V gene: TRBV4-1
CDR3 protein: CASSQGPSRSSDTQYF
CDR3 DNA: TGCGCCAGCAGCCAAGGCCCTAGCAGGAGTTCAGATACGCAGTATTTT

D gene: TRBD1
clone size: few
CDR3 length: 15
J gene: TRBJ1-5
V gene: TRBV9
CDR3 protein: CASSASGTGEQPQHF
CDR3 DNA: TGTGCCAGCAGCGCCTCCGGGACAGGGGAACAGCCCCAGCATTTT

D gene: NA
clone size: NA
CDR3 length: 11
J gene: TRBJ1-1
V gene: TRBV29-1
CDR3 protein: CSVRTGYEAFF
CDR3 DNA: TGCAGCGTTCGTACAGGATATGAAGCTTTCTTT

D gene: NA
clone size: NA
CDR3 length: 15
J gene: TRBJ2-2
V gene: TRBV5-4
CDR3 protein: CASHKVEGQTGELFF
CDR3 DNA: TGTGCCAGCCATAAGGTGGAGGGGCAAACCGGGGAGCTGTTTTTT

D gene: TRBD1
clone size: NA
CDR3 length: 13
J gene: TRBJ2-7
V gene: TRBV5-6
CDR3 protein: CASSSPGGTEQYF
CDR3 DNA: TGTGCCAGCAGCTCACCAGGGGGAACCGAGCAGTACTTC

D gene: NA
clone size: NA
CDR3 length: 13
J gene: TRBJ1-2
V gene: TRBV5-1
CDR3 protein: CASSLEQNYGYTF
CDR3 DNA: TGCGCCAGCAGCTTAGAACAAAATTATGGCTACACCTTC